The 18 T cell receptor beta chains listed next were all sequenced from one sample in a study of CD8 T cells in Susac syndrome. Random hexamers were used to reverse transcribe an amount of about 0.45 to 1 ug RNA. MiXCR, run by TCRdb on the immunoSEQ multiplex PCR reads, gives a single entry per CDR3 protein. The repertoire has about 200,000 distinct CDR3 sequences, more than 85% of them found once; the top ten carry over 0.1%. Sequencing used CD8+ T cells from PBMCs. Every receptor here comes from a human donor with multiple sclerosis.

The chain couples TRBV15 to TRBJ1-5; 7 nucleotides agree with TRBD1. The CDR3 sequence is 13 residues long. Germline loops: CDR1 LNHNV, CDR2 YYDKDF (reference sequence). V lost 9 bases to trimming and J lost 4 bases; unmatched junction nucleotides: 6. For the CDR3, the DNA is TGTGCCACGAAGGGGGCCGCGAATCAGCCCCAGCATTTT. Translation: CATKGAANQPQHF.

The rearrangement joins TRBV27 to TRBJ1-5; 7 nucleotides align to TRBD1. The CDR3 runs 14 residues. With V trimmed by 3 bases and J by 2 bases, 1 base remained unmatched. From germline, CDR1 is MNHEY and CDR2 SMNVEV (reference sequence). CDR3 sequence reads: CASSFGQGNQPQHF. The CDR3 nucleotides are TGTGCCAGCAGTTTCGGACAGGGCAATCAGCCCCAGCATTTT.

This chain links TRBV12-3 or TRBV12-4 with TRBJ2-1; D is possibly TRBD2 (5 bases). The CDR3 is 11 residues long. V lost 3 bases and J lost 13, with 10 bases in between. The CDR3 DNA sequence: TGTGCCAGCAGTTTCGGGAAGTCTCAGTTCTTC. This gives the protein CASSFGKSQFF.

The chain is built from TRBV9 and TRBJ2-1; 7 bases map to TRBD1. This CDR3 has 14 amino acids. CDR1 and CDR2 (germline): SGDLS, YYNGEE. V lost 3 bases, J lost 5 bases, and 5 bases stayed unmatched. CDR3 in DNA: TGTGCCAGCAGCGGACCAAGGGGGCACAATGAGCAGTTCTTC. Residues: CASSGPRGHNEQFF. The full variable domain, completed using reference TRBV9 and TRBJ2-1, is DSGVTQTPKHLITATGQRVTLRCSPRSGDLSVYWYQQSLDQGLQFLIQYYNGEERAKGNILERFSAQQFPDLHSELNLSSLELGDSALYFCASSGPRGHNEQFFGPGTRLTVL.

V gene TRBV19 combines with J gene TRBJ1-5; D not certain. Germline assignment: CDR1 LNHDA and CDR2 SQIVND (reference sequence). Trimming stripped 2 bases from V and 5 bases from J, with 4 bases between. CDR3 size: 12 residues. The CDR3, as DNA: TGTGCCAGTAGTATATCGGATCAGCCCCAGCATTTT. It is translated as CASSISDQPQHF.

V gene TRBV7-3 combines with J gene TRBJ2-5, with D unresolved. This CDR3 region has 14 residues. In germline, CDR1 is SGHTA, CDR2 FQGTGA. Trimming removed 2 bases at V and 2 bases at J, with 9 bases between. CDR3 sequence (DNA): TGTGCCAGCAGCTTATTTCCGTCTCAAGAGACCCAGTACTTC. This encodes CASSLFPSQETQYF.

V and J are TRBV24-1 and TRBJ2-3; D uncertain. Trimming shortened V by 1 base and J by 4 bases, and 5 bases separated the two germline ends. CDR1 is KGHDR, CDR2 SFDVKD, per germline. The CDR3 sequence is 13 residues long. CDR3 DNA: TGTGCCACCAGTGATTTTGCTGCAGATACGCAGTATTTT. It yields the protein CATSDFAADTQYF.

The V call is TRBV12-3 or TRBV12-4, the J call TRBJ2-7; D remains ambiguous. The CDR3 is 11 residues long. V was pared by 3 bases and J by 4 bases, with 4 bases between. The DNA of the CDR3 is TGTGCCAGCAGTTTCGCTTACGAGCAGTACTTC. Protein sequence: CASSFAYEQYF.

The chain carries TRBV29-1 and TRBJ2-1; D may match TRBD1 or TRBD2 (7 bases each). V shed 7 bases and J shed 1 base, with 17 bases lying between them. The germline V gene encodes CDR1 SQVTM and CDR2 ANQGSEA. The CDR3 loop spans 15 amino acids. This chain's CDR3 is CSAPGGEWSYNEQFF. As DNA, the CDR3 is TGCAGCGCGCCAGGGGGGGAGTGGTCCTACAATGAGCAGTTCTTC.

The chain has TRBV6-6 and TRBJ2-2, with D unclear. V lost 1 base and J 1 base, leaving 10 bases between the germline ends. The CDR3 totals 16 residues. Germline loops: CDR1 MNHNY, CDR2 SVGAGI (reference sequence). The CDR3 reads CASSYFRRQNTGELFF. CDR3 nucleotide sequence: TGTGCCAGCAGTTACTTTCGGCGCCAGAACACCGGGGAGCTGTTTTTT.

This chain connects TRBV11-2 to TRBJ2-3; D call uncertain. The CDR3 is 13 residues long. V lost 1 base and J 4 bases, leaving 6 bases between the germline ends. Per germline, CDR1 SGHAT and CDR2 FQNNGV. The CDR3 region is CASSLAPADTQYF. CDR3 bases: TGTGCCAGCAGCTTAGCCCCTGCAGATACGCAGTATTTT.

This clonotype was seen once. The chain combines TRBV10-1 with TRBJ2-3, with D hard to call. Germline V gene data show CDR1 as WNHNN and CDR2 as SYGVQD (reference sequence). V lost 5 bases and J lost 3, with 9 bases in between. The length of the CDR3 is 13 residues. CDR3 bases: TGCGCCAGCAGTAGGTCCGTAACAGATACGCAGTATTTT. This translates into CASSRSVTDTQYF.

The J gene is TRBJ2-7, the V gene TRBV6-6; 7 bases match TRBD1. Germline V gene data show CDR1 as MNHNY and CDR2 as SVGAGI (reference sequence). V gave up 5 bases and J gave up 3 bases; unmatched junction bases: 7. The CDR3 runs 14 residues. CDR3 region: CASSLKTGIYEQYF. The CDR3 coding sequence is TGTGCCAGCAGTCTAAAGACAGGGATCTACGAGCAGTACTTC.

The V and J genes are TRBV7-9 and TRBJ1-4; D gene unclear. V lost 1 base and J 8 bases, leaving 8 bases between the germline ends. CDR1 is SEHNR and CDR2 is FQNEAQ in the germline V gene (reference sequence). This CDR3 has 13 residues. CDR3 coding DNA: TGTGCCAGCAGCTTAGAAATACAGGAAAAACTGTTTTTT. Encoded protein: CASSLEIQEKLFF.

The chain links TRBV27 to TRBJ2-1; 9 bases line up with TRBD2. V trimming: 7 bases; J trimming: 0 bases; junction bases outside the gene matches: 7. This CDR3 comprises 16 residues. Germline lookup yields CDR1 MNHEY and CDR2 SMNVEV (reference sequence). In DNA form, the CDR3 reads TGTGCCAGCAACTCCTTTAGCGGGGGCTCCTACAATGAGCAGTTCTTC. Translated, it gives CASNSFSGGSYNEQFF.

This chain uses TRBV6-2 or TRBV6-3 with TRBJ2-1; D remains ambiguous. The CDR3 length is 13 residues. Germline V gene data show CDR1 as MNHEY and CDR2 as SVGEGT. Deletions cut 1 base from V and 5 bases from J, with 6 bases between. In nucleotides, the CDR3 is TGTGCCAGCAGTTACTTGGGCCACAATGAGCAGTTCTTC. This gives the protein CASSYLGHNEQFF.

The table lists this clonotype with a few counts. The chain combines TRBV15 with TRBJ2-7; TRBD1 matches at 7 bases. V dropped 0 bases and J dropped 3; count of bases not matched to a gene: 5. This CDR3 region has 15 residues. CDR1 is LNHNV, CDR2 YYDKDF, per germline (reference sequence). DNA of the CDR3: TGTGCCACCAGCAGAGATGTACAGGGGTTCTACGAGCAGTACTTC. This codes for CATSRDVQGFYEQYF.

This chain joins TRBV6-5 and TRBJ2-2; D is undetermined. The CDR3 runs 13 residues. V was clipped by 2 bases and J by 6 bases, with 7 bases between them. Germline V gene sequence: CDR1 MNHEY, CDR2 SVGAGI. This chain's CDR3 is CASSYGPAGELFF. Written as DNA, the CDR3 is TGTGCCAGCAGTTACGGCCCGGCCGGGGAGCTGTTTTTT.